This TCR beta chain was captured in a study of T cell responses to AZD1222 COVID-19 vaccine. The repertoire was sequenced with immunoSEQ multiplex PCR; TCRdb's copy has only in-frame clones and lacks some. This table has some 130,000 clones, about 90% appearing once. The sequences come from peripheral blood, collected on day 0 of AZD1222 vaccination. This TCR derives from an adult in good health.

The CDR3 DNA sequence: TGTGCCAGCAGCGTAGGCTCGACGGGAACTAATGAAAAACTGTTTTTT. It codes for CASSVGSTGTNEKLFF. The rearrangement links TRBV9 to TRBJ1-4; no clear D gene. V was trimmed by 0 bases and J by 1 base, leaving 10 bases between them. The CDR3 is 16 residues long. CDR1 and CDR2 from the germline V gene are SGDLS and YYNGEE.